What follows are 21 T cell receptor beta chains derived from one specimen sequenced in a study of cytomegalovirus exposure and HLA in healthy donors. PCR used 60 Vbeta primers and 13 Jbeta primers. Assay used: immunoSEQ multiplex PCR; TCRdb lists only in-frame clones, some missing. The table records roughly 140,000 clones, 75% to 80% of them present only once. What was sequenced was PBMCs. Source of these receptors: a woman under 40 in good health and CMV-seronegative.

The chain is built from TRBV6-1 and TRBJ2-3, with D perhaps TRBD1 (7 bases). This CDR3 has 16 residues. V was clipped by 2 bases and J by 4 bases, with 16 bases between them. The germline V gene has CDR1 MNHNS and CDR2 SASEGT. Written as DNA, the CDR3 is TGTGCCAGCAGTGAACGTGACAGGGAGGAGGCAGATACGCAGTATTTT. Residues: CASSERDREEADTQYF.

The chain carries TRBV10-2 and TRBJ1-1, with 9 bases fitting TRBD1. V shed 4 bases, J shed 8 bases, and the junction held 2 bases outside the gene matches. The V gene's germline CDR1 is WSHSY and CDR2 SAAADI. This CDR3 is built from 12 residues. The CDR3 spells CASSGGTGEAFF. The CDR3 coding sequence is TGCGCCAGCAGTGGCGGGACAGGGGAAGCTTTCTTT.

The chain couples TRBV6-5 to TRBJ2-1; 14 positions agree with TRBD2. Germline trimming cut 7 bases from V and 7 bases from J; bases unmatched to any gene: 6. CDR1 and CDR2 (germline): MNHEY, SVGAGI. CDR3 size: 15 residues. This chain's CDR3 is CASTRWTSGGNEQFF. The CDR3 nucleotides are TGTGCCAGCACCCGTTGGACTAGCGGGGGGAATGAGCAGTTCTTC.

This clone was seen only once. The J gene is TRBJ1-1, the V gene TRBV20-1; 7 bases match TRBD1. The J segment lost 11 bases and the V segment lost 8 bases, leaving 8 bases of the junction unmatched. CDR3 length equals 10 residues. From germline, CDR1 is DFQATT and CDR2 SNEGSKA (reference sequence). CDR3 protein: CSCRQGEAFF. DNA for the CDR3: TGCAGTTGTCGACAGGGTGAGGCTTTCTTT.

The chain carries TRBV9 and TRBJ1-2; unclear D gene. V lost 4 bases, J lost 1 base, and 8 bases lay in between. This CDR3 comprises 13 residues. Germline assignment: CDR1 SGDLS and CDR2 YYNGEE. CDR3 residues: CASSPRVNYGYTF. In DNA form, the CDR3 reads TGTGCCAGCAGCCCCCGGGTTAACTATGGCTACACCTTC.

This clone was detected once. This rearrangement joins TRBV7-3 to TRBJ2-7, with TRBD1 matching over 10 bases. V shed 5 bases, J shed 5 bases, and the junction held 9 bases outside the gene matches. The germline CDR1 and CDR2 sequences are SGHTA and FQGTGA. The CDR3 is 15 amino acids. The CDR3 DNA is TGTGCCAGCAGCAACCGGGACAGGGGCGTCCACGAGCAGTACTTC. Its translation is CASSNRDRGVHEQYF.

The CDR3 spells CASSQEEGRDTEAFF. The CDR3 DNA reads TGCGCCAGCAGCCAAGAAGAGGGGAGGGACACTGAAGCTTTCTTT. The V and J genes are TRBV4-3 and TRBJ1-1, with D perhaps matching TRBD1 (5 bases). The CDR3 runs to 15 residues. Trimming removed 0 bases at V and 3 bases at J, with 11 bases between. Looked up from germline, CDR1 is LGHNA and CDR2 is YSLEER.

The chain employs TRBV27 and TRBJ2-3, with 9 bases identical to TRBD2. Trimming removed 6 bases from V and 5 bases from J; junction bases left unmatched: 6. CDR3 length: 14 amino acids. Germline V gene data show CDR1 as MNHEY and CDR2 as SMNVEV (reference sequence). This CDR3 reads CASSRGGAIDTQYF. The CDR3 DNA sequence: TGTGCCAGCAGCCGCGGGGGGGCAATAGATACGCAGTATTTT.

The CDR3 protein is CASSLISRGPLEQYF. CDR3 DNA: TGTGCCAGCAGCTTAATTAGCAGGGGCCCGCTGGAGCAGTACTTC. This chain links TRBV7-9 with TRBJ2-7, with D tentatively TRBD1 (6 bases). Germline CDR1 reads SEHNR; CDR2 reads FQNEAQ (reference sequence). V was trimmed by 2 bases and J by 7 bases, leaving 18 bases between them. This CDR3 is 15 amino acids long.

The chain is built from TRBV10-3 and TRBJ1-4; a possible D gene is TRBD1 (5 bases). CDR1 and CDR2 from the germline V gene are ENHRY and SYGVKD. The V end lost 5 bases, the J end lost 7 bases, and 26 bases lay between the germline ends. This CDR3 is built from 18 residues. This CDR3 is CAISPRDFYRGHVEKLFF. The CDR3 nucleotides are TGTGCCATCAGTCCCCGGGACTTTTATCGGGGCCATGTTGAAAAACTGTTTTTT.

The chain uses TRBV5-1 and TRBJ1-2; a weak D match, TRBD1 (6 bases). CDR3 length: 15 amino acids. V lost 3 bases and J 5 bases, leaving 17 bases between the germline ends. CDR1 SGHRS and CDR2 YFSETQ come from the germline V gene. The DNA of the CDR3 is TGCGCCAGCAGCTCCGGACAGCTGAGCCTGTATGGCTACACCTTC. Its protein product is CASSSGQLSLYGYTF.

This CDR3 reads CASSPGTDTQYF. The CDR3 DNA is TGTGCCAGCAGCCCGGGCACAGATACGCAGTATTTT. The chain has TRBV9 and TRBJ2-3; no firm D call. Germline-derived CDR1 and CDR2 are SGDLS and YYNGEE. CDR3 size: 12 residues. Trimming cost V 4 bases and J 1 base, with 4 bases left between them. Together with reference TRBV9 and TRBJ2-3, the CDR3 gives the full variable domain: DSGVTQTPKHLITATGQRVTLRCSPRSGDLSVYWYQQSLDQGLQFLIQYYNGEERAKGNILERFSAQQFPDLHSELNLSSLELGDSALYFCASSPGTDTQYFGPGTRLTVL.

The rearrangement uses TRBV5-1 and TRBJ2-7; D possibly corresponds to TRBD1 (6 bases). The CDR3 is 14 amino acids. The V and J ends lost 3 bases and 4 bases respectively, with 14 bases between them. Germline loops: CDR1 SGHRS, CDR2 YFSETQ. The CDR3 sequence is CASSSRDILYEQYF. The CDR3 nucleotides read TGCGCCAGCAGCTCCCGGGACATCCTTTACGAGCAGTACTTC.

This CDR3 reads CASSQAGTSTDTQYF. The CDR3 DNA reads TGTGCCAGCAGCCAAGCCGGGACTAGCACAGATACGCAGTATTTT. The V gene is TRBV4-2, the J gene TRBJ2-3; D may be TRBD2 (6 bases). Germline V lookup: CDR1 LGHNA, CDR2 YNFKEQ. This CDR3 comprises 15 residues. The V end was cut by 1 base, the J end by 0 bases, with 8 bases between.

The genes are TRBV6-4 and TRBJ2-2, with 7 bases lining up with TRBD1. CDR3 length equals 16 residues. The trim removed 2 bases at V and 4 bases at J, leaving 7 bases unmatched. Germline V gives CDR1 MRHNA, CDR2 SNTAGT. The CDR3: CASSDGQGVRTGELFF. As DNA, the CDR3 is TGTGCCAGCAGTGACGGGCAGGGGGTTCGCACCGGGGAGCTGTTTTTT.

This chain links TRBV10-3 with TRBJ2-7, with 10 bases matching TRBD2. Germline V CDR1 and CDR2: ENHRY, SYGVKD. The CDR3 runs 16 residues. The V and J ends lost 3 bases and 2 bases, in that order; junction bases with no gene match: 7. CDR3 in amino acids: CAISEAGGALAYEQYF. The CDR3 coding sequence is TGTGCCATCAGTGAAGCGGGAGGGGCTTTGGCCTACGAGCAGTACTTC.

The chain couples TRBV29-1 to TRBJ1-5; D call uncertain. V lost 3 bases and J 1 base, leaving 7 bases between the germline ends. Germline lookup yields CDR1 SQVTM and CDR2 ANQGSEA. This CDR3 spans 13 amino acids. In nucleotides, the CDR3 is TGCAGCGTTGACTCCGGGAGCAATCAGCCCCAGCATTTT. Its translation is CSVDSGSNQPQHF.

The table lists this clone with a few counts. V and J are TRBV7-2 and TRBJ1-3; perhaps TRBD1 as D (6 bases). Germline V gene data show CDR1 as SGHTA and CDR2 as FQGNSA. The V and J ends lost 1 base and 0 bases respectively, with 10 bases between them. This CDR3 contains 16 residues. The CDR3 nucleotides read TGTGCCAGCAGCTTAGGGGGGGGCGGCTCTGGAAACACCATATATTTT. Translation gives CASSLGGGGSGNTIYF. The entire variable domain, with the rest obtained from reference TRBV7-2 and TRBJ1-3, is as follows: GAGVSQSPSNKVTEKGKDVELRCDPISGHTALYWYRQSLGQGLEFLIYFQGNSAPDKSGLPSDRFSAERTGGSVSTLTIQRTQQEDSAVYLCASSLGGGGSGNTIYFGEGSWLTVV.

The table lists this clone with a few counts. The identical CDR3 is also encoded by other nucleotide sequences in the sample. This rearrangement joins TRBV7-9 to TRBJ2-1; TRBD2 matches 9 bases. V trimming: 2 bases; J trimming: 4 bases; junction bases outside the gene matches: 3. The CDR3 sequence is 15 residues long. Germline-derived CDR1 and CDR2 are SEHNR and FQNEAQ (reference sequence). The CDR3 region has the DNA TGTGCCAGCAGCTTACTGCGGGGGGGTTACAATGAGCAGTTCTTC. The encoded protein is CASSLLRGGYNEQFF.

The chain employs TRBV5-1 and TRBJ2-1; 7 nucleotides agree with TRBD1. The V gene end was trimmed by 4 bases and the J gene end by 5 bases; junction bases not matched to a gene: 0. Germline V gives CDR1 SGHRS, CDR2 YFSETQ. The CDR3 runs to 12 residues. This CDR3 is CASSTGDNEQFF. The DNA of the CDR3 is TGCGCCAGCAGCACAGGGGACAATGAGCAGTTCTTC.

The rearrangement links TRBV20-1 to TRBJ1-1; D might be TRBD1 (5 bases). The V gene lost 4 bases and the J gene lost 5 bases, with 8 bases spanning the gap. Looked up from germline, CDR1 is DFQATT and CDR2 is SNEGSKA (reference sequence). The CDR3 runs 11 residues. The CDR3 region is CSANGGTEAFF. The CDR3 nucleotides read TGCAGTGCTAATGGGGGGACTGAAGCTTTCTTT.